Listed below are T cell receptor beta chains from one sample, sequenced in a study of CXCR3-negative and CXCR3-positive naive CD8 T cells. TCRdb re-called the 5' RACE reads and gives one entry per CDR3 protein, without DNA. Here the sample table reports 65,000 to 95,000 distinct CDR3 sequences. Specimen: naive CXCR3- CD8+ T cells from blood. Receptors originate from a human donor in good health. Some clones in this sample may be carry-over from other donors' samples. CDR3s include the opening cysteine and the closing phenylalanine or tryptophan.

j_call | v_call | cdr3_aa
TRBJ2-1 | TRBV13 | CASSSGLREQFF
TRBJ2-7 | TRBV10-2 | CASSTVDEQYF
TRBJ2-3 | TRBV7-3 | CASSAQGLDGRIDTQYF
TRBJ1-2 | TRBV10-2 | CASSESGLYGYTF
TRBJ2-1 | TRBV11-2 | CASSLGPGSRINEQFF
TRBJ2-4 | TRBV28 | CASSSTPDLNIQYF
TRBJ1-5 | TRBV6-2/TRBV6-3 | CASSMGSTGLGNQPQHF
TRBJ1-1 | TRBV25-1 | CASRLGSSAFF
TRBJ2-7 | TRBV4-3 | CASSLRTGGHEQYF
TRBJ2-5 | TRBV10-2 | CASDNRMTEQETQYF
TRBJ2-1 | TRBV29-1 | CSVEGTRVEQFF
TRBJ1-2 | TRBV7-9 | CASSLARQTANYGYTF
TRBJ2-3 | TRBV7-9 | CASSSLAGPGREYF
TRBJ2-1 | TRBV10-3 | CAISDPGGGTYNEQFF
TRBJ2-3 | TRBV25-1 | CASSENFGWPGTDTQYF
TRBJ1-5 | TRBV18 | CASSPGPSNQPQHF
TRBJ2-3 | TRBV15 | CATSRDRTGGTDTQYF
TRBJ2-1 | TRBV6-2/TRBV6-3 | CASSCPGGLSDCDEQFF